The clone carrying this T cell receptor (beta chain) was found a few times. Antigen: not known. Germline V lookup: CDR1 DFQATT, CDR2 SNEGSKA (reference sequence). V trimming: 6 bases; J trimming: 2 bases; junction bases outside the gene matches: 4. The CDR3 spans 13 residues. The sample belongs to a study of T cells after yellow fever vaccination. In making TCR cDNA, 5'RACE template switching added a universal primer site and UMIs to it. TCRdb re-analysed the 5' RACE reads in MiXCR, keeping a single row per CDR3 protein. The sample yields a few hundred thousand distinct CDR3 sequences, 6.2% seen once. Study observations and caveats: High-abundance clonotypes from the bulk population could contaminate FACS-sorted repertoires.

Sequencing was performed on PBMCs, taken 5 days after the yellow fever booster vaccination. The V and J genes are TRBV20-1 and TRBJ1-2; TRBD1 matches 9 bases. The TCR sequence derives from a man aged 25 to 45 who received the YFV17D yellow fever vaccine. CDR3 bases: TGCAGTGCAAGGACAGGGGAGAACTATGGCTACACCTTC. Translated: CSARTGENYGYTF.